The 28 T cell receptor beta chains below were found in one sample sequenced in a study of PD-1 blockade in classical Hodgkin lymphoma. Only in-frame clones appear in the TCRdb table, and some are missing; sequencing was by immunoSEQ multiplex PCR. This table has 95,000 to 120,000 clones, about 88% appearing once. Exposure to brentuximab vedotin varied, and each patient had relapsed following autologous stem cell transplantation. Sequencing used peripheral blood mononuclear cells (PBMCs), obtained before the second cycle of nivolumab. Every receptor here comes from a human donor with classical Hodgkin lymphoma.

The chain joins TRBV9 to TRBJ2-1; D remains ambiguous. The V gene's germline CDR1 is SGDLS and CDR2 YYNGEE. V was pared by 0 bases and J by 8 bases, with 18 bases between. The CDR3 spans 16 residues. The CDR3: CASSVELFVVEDEQFF. In DNA, the CDR3 is TGTGCCAGCAGCGTAGAGCTATTCGTAGTTGAGGATGAGCAGTTCTTC.

CDR3 nucleotide sequence: TGTGCCAGCAGCGTAACGAGCCGGGACCGAAGCTCCTACAATGAGCAGTTCTTC. Translation gives CASSVTSRDRSSYNEQFF. This chain uses TRBV7-9 with TRBJ2-1; D could derive from TRBD1 or TRBD2 (5 bases each). There are 18 residues in the CDR3. The V end lost 5 bases, the J end lost 0 bases, and 20 bases lay between the germline ends. Germline CDR1 SEHNR, CDR2 FQNEAQ (reference sequence).

This sequence joins TRBV18 and TRBJ1-2; D is unresolved. The CDR3 length is 14 residues. Germline-derived CDR1 and CDR2 are KGHSH and LQKENI. Deletions cut 1 base from V and 0 bases from J, with 6 bases between. The DNA for the CDR3 is TGTGCCAGCTCACCACACAGATCTAACTATGGCTACACCTTC. This sequence encodes CASSPHRSNYGYTF.

The rearrangement links TRBV28 to TRBJ2-7; 11 bases fit TRBD1. The CDR3 runs 17 residues. Trimming removed 1 base from V and 3 bases from J; junction bases left unmatched: 8. Germline V gives CDR1 MDHEN, CDR2 SYDVKM. CDR3 nucleotide sequence: TGTGCCAGCAGTTTATACGGGACAGGGGGTGGGAACTACGAGCAGTACTTC. Its translation is CASSLYGTGGGNYEQYF.

V and J are TRBV7-9 and TRBJ2-1, with D possibly matching TRBD2 (6 bases). There are 15 residues in the CDR3. Germline CDR1 and CDR2: SEHNR and FQNEAQ (reference sequence). Trimming took 5 bases from V and 0 from J, leaving 11 bases between them. CDR3 region: CASSHQGGSYNEQFF. The CDR3 bases are TGTGCCAGCAGCCACCAGGGAGGCTCCTACAATGAGCAGTTCTTC.

V gene TRBV7-9 combines with J gene TRBJ1-4, with D perhaps TRBD1 (5 bases). Germline V gene data show CDR1 as SEHNR and CDR2 as FQNEAQ (reference sequence). The CDR3 is 11 amino acids. The germline V and J ends were trimmed by 4 bases and 11 bases, with 8 bases remaining between them. The CDR3 spells CASSSGVKLFF. CDR3 in DNA: TGTGCCAGCAGCTCGGGGGTGAAACTGTTTTTT.

The chain links TRBV7-9 to TRBJ2-7; D remains unclear. The germline V gene has CDR1 SEHNR and CDR2 FQNEAQ (reference sequence). Between the trimmed V and J ends, which lost 5 bases and 4 bases, there was a span of 9 bases. The CDR3 runs to 12 residues. DNA for the CDR3: TGTGCCAGCAGCCCAGCCAGTTACGAGCAGTACTTC. It is translated as CASSPASYEQYF.

This sequence joins TRBV27 and TRBJ2-5, with no clear D. V gave up 1 base and J gave up 5 bases, with 14 bases separating them. Per the germline V gene, CDR1 is MNHEY and CDR2 is SMNVEV (reference sequence). The CDR3 spans 15 residues. In DNA form, the CDR3 reads TGTGCCAGCAGTTTATTCCTAGGAGCTTGGGAGACCCAGTACTTC. It translates to CASSLFLGAWETQYF.

This clone was counted a single time. V and J are TRBV5-4 and TRBJ2-5, with 11 bases lining up with TRBD2. Germline trimming cut 4 bases from V and 4 bases from J; bases unmatched to any gene: 6. The CDR3 has 15 amino acids. Per germline, CDR1 SGHNT and CDR2 YYREEE (reference sequence). CDR3 in DNA: TGTGCCAGCAGCCTGCGACTAGCGGGAAGAGAGACCCAGTACTTC. This sequence encodes CASSLRLAGRETQYF.

The chain combines TRBV30 with TRBJ2-7; D not resolved. Germline V gene lookup returns CDR1 GTSNPN and CDR2 SVGIG (reference sequence). The CDR3 totals 12 residues. V was trimmed by 1 base and J by 2 bases, leaving 6 bases between them. CDR3 nucleotides: TGTGCCTGGAGTGCGACGACCTACGAGCAGTACTTC. Encoded protein: CAWSATTYEQYF.

J is TRBJ1-5 and V is TRBV2, with D possibly TRBD1 on 5 matching bases. Germline V gene sequence: CDR1 SNHLY, CDR2 FYNNEI. V lost 5 bases to trimming and J lost 0 bases, with 17 bases between them. This CDR3 has 17 residues. The CDR3 coding sequence is TGTGCCAGCAGTTCCCCCAGGGCAGCCACTAGCAATCAGCCCCAGCATTTT. This translates into CASSSPRAATSNQPQHF.

This rearrangement joins TRBV10-3 to TRBJ1-1; no definite D call. Deletions cut 3 bases from V and 8 bases from J, with 7 bases between. The CDR3 has 11 residues. Germline V gene lookup returns CDR1 ENHRY and CDR2 SYGVKD. The CDR3 is CAISEMGEAFF. In DNA form, the CDR3 reads TGTGCCATCAGTGAAATGGGCGAAGCTTTCTTT.

The J gene is TRBJ2-3, the V gene TRBV4-1; 11 nucleotides agree with TRBD2. The junction had 10 bases not matched to a gene; V was cut back by 0 bases and J by 5 bases. Germline lookup yields CDR1 MGHRA and CDR2 YSYEKL. The CDR3 covers 18 residues. In DNA, the CDR3 is TGCGCCAGCAGCCAAGAGCCCCCGCCAGGACTAGCGGGAGATACGCAGTATTTT. This translates into CASSQEPPPGLAGDTQYF.

The CDR3 DNA reads TGTGCCAGCAGTGAATCTGGGGGCGTGGGATCACCCCTCCACTTT. Translated, it gives CASSESGGVGSPLHF. This chain connects TRBV6-1 to TRBJ1-6; D might be TRBD1 (6 bases). Germline V gene lookup returns CDR1 MNHNS and CDR2 SASEGT. V was shortened by 2 bases and J by 10 bases, with 15 bases between the two germline ends. This CDR3 is built from 15 residues.

This chain links TRBV4-1 with TRBJ1-4; D unresolved. Between the trimmed V and J ends, which lost 0 bases and 4 bases, there was a span of 9 bases. The CDR3 loop spans 15 amino acids. From germline, CDR1 is MGHRA and CDR2 YSYEKL. CDR3 coding DNA: TGCGCCAGCAGCCAAGACGAGGATATTAATGAAAAACTGTTTTTT. Translated, it gives CASSQDEDINEKLFF.

The chain links TRBV2 to TRBJ2-1, with 7 bases that match TRBD2. V trimming: 6 bases; J trimming: 6 bases; junction bases outside the gene matches: 5. This CDR3 has 13 amino acids. CDR1 is SNHLY, CDR2 FYNNEI, per germline. CDR3 nucleotides: TGTGCCAGCAGCGGGACTATCGGCAATGAGCAGTTCTTC. Translation gives CASSGTIGNEQFF.

The chain uses TRBV6-4 and TRBJ2-7; D remains ambiguous. The germline V and J ends were trimmed by 5 bases and 1 base, with 15 bases remaining between them. CDR1 and CDR2 (germline): MRHNA, SNTAGT. The CDR3 covers 15 residues. DNA for the CDR3: TGTGCCAGCAGTCCAAGTATCGACACATCCTACGAGCAGTACTTC. Its translation is CASSPSIDTSYEQYF.

The rearrangement uses TRBV11-2 and TRBJ2-3, with D perhaps TRBD2 (5 bases). V was shortened by 4 bases and J by 2 bases, with 16 bases between the two germline ends. The germline CDR1 and CDR2 sequences are SGHAT and FQNNGV. The CDR3 consists of 16 residues. CDR3 amino acids: CASSSPLLAATDTQYF. CDR3 DNA sequence: TGTGCCAGCAGCTCGCCCCTTCTAGCAGCCACAGATACGCAGTATTTT.

The rearrangement uses TRBV29-1 and TRBJ1-4; 7 bases are shared with TRBD1. V was clipped by 6 bases and J by 6 bases; unmatched bases: 7. The CDR3 spans 13 residues. Germline-derived CDR1 and CDR2 are SQVTM and ANQGSEA. The CDR3 spells CSVQTGSYEKLFF. The CDR3 DNA reads as TGCAGCGTCCAGACAGGGTCCTATGAAAAACTGTTTTTT.

The chain couples TRBV6-5 to TRBJ2-7, with 9 bases identical to TRBD2. Germline loops: CDR1 MNHEY, CDR2 SVGAGI. The CDR3 runs 16 residues. J was trimmed by 7 bases and V by 2 bases; bases with no gene match: 12. CDR3 sequence: CASSYRGGRALGEQYF. In nucleotides, the CDR3 is TGTGCCAGCAGTTACCGTGGCGGGAGGGCCCTCGGTGAGCAGTACTTC.

V and J are TRBV6-1 and TRBJ2-3; 10 bases are shared with TRBD2. The V and J ends lost 8 bases and 4 bases, in that order; junction bases with no gene match: 6. CDR1 and CDR2 from the germline V gene are MNHNS and SASEGT. This CDR3 is 14 amino acids long. The CDR3 region is CASRPSGSPDTQYF. As DNA, the CDR3 is TGTGCCAGCCGCCCTAGCGGGAGTCCAGATACGCAGTATTTT.

The chain carries TRBV6-1 and TRBJ1-1; D unclear. Trimming shortened V by 0 bases and J by 1 base, and 9 bases separated the two germline ends. The CDR3 is 15 amino acids. Germline-derived CDR1 and CDR2 are MNHNS and SASEGT. The CDR3 region is CASSEARVSNTEAFF. The CDR3, as DNA: TGTGCCAGCAGTGAAGCGCGGGTCTCGAACACTGAAGCTTTCTTT.

This clone was counted a single time. The chain carries TRBV7-9 and TRBJ2-7, with 7 positions matching TRBD2. CDR1 SEHNR and CDR2 FQNEAQ come from the germline V gene (reference sequence). J lost 2 bases, V lost 5 bases, and 18 bases had no gene match. CDR3 length equals 18 residues. In nucleotides, the CDR3 is TGTGCCAGCAGCCTTACCGGGTCGGGGGGAAGAGGGGCCTACGAGCAGTACTTC. Residues: CASSLTGSGGRGAYEQYF.

The chain uses TRBV7-2 and TRBJ1-4; D is possibly TRBD1 (6 bases). Germline CDR1 and CDR2: SGHTA and FQGNSA. Trimming removed 6 bases from V and 5 bases from J, with 13 bases in between. The CDR3 extends over 14 amino acids. The CDR3 loop is CASRYGGANEKLFF. The CDR3 bases are TGTGCCAGCAGATACGGGGGGGCGAATGAAAAACTGTTTTTT.

The V and J genes are TRBV6-5 and TRBJ2-2; maybe TRBD2 (6 bases). Germline V gives CDR1 MNHEY, CDR2 SVGAGI. This CDR3 has 16 amino acids. V shed 4 bases and J shed 3 bases, with 15 bases lying between them. CDR3 region: CASSWDFDLDTGELFF. The CDR3 coding sequence is TGTGCCAGCAGTTGGGACTTCGATCTAGACACCGGGGAGCTGTTTTTT.

V and J are TRBV6-4 and TRBJ1-5; D remains ambiguous. The germline gives CDR1 MRHNA, CDR2 SNTAGT. The germline V and J ends were trimmed by 2 bases and 0 bases, with 8 bases remaining between them. The CDR3 is 15 residues long. The CDR3 nucleotides are TGTGCCAGCAGTGACGGGGAACTTAGCAATCAGCCCCAGCATTTT. It encodes CASSDGELSNQPQHF.

This clone occurred a few times. V and J are TRBV10-2 and TRBJ2-3; TRBD2 aligns across 10 bases. Germline V gene data show CDR1 as WSHSY and CDR2 as SAAADI. J was trimmed by 5 bases and V by 6 bases; bases with no gene match: 17. The CDR3 sequence is 18 residues long. CDR3: CASRPSGTSVLKGDTQYF. The CDR3 DNA reads TGCGCCAGCAGACCTTCCGGGACTAGCGTTCTCAAGGGAGATACGCAGTATTTT.

The rearrangement uses TRBV4-1 and TRBJ2-1, with TRBD2 matching over 8 bases. After removal of 0 bases from V and 0 bases from J, the junction contained 7 bases not matched to a gene. The CDR3 consists of 18 residues. Per the germline V gene, CDR1 is MGHRA and CDR2 is YSYEKL. CDR3 amino acids: CASSQETRREDSYNEQFF. CDR3 in DNA: TGCGCCAGCAGCCAAGAGACGAGGCGGGAGGACTCCTACAATGAGCAGTTCTTC.